This T cell receptor (beta chain) was documented in a study of cytomegalovirus exposure and HLA in healthy donors. Study-wide context: Both the roughly 120 validation repertoires and the roughly 640 first-cohort repertoires used the same platform, as reported by a later analysis. Study results and caveats: Among TCR beta chains, those listed as cytomegalovirus-associated numbered more than 150. According to a later analysis, TCR clusters from the first cohort tended to co-occur in the 120 or so validation repertoires.

This CDR3 spans 13 amino acids. The V end lost 0 bases, the J end lost 0 bases, and 2 bases lay between the germline ends. From germline, CDR1 is SGHNT and CDR2 YYREEE (reference sequence). Produced via immunoSEQ multiplex PCR; TCRdb's table is partial and in-frame only. Among about 200,000 clones listed, approximately 82% were seen once. In regard to this clone: Its antigen is unidentified.

Separation from the approximately 710-subject first cohort characterized the approximately 120-subject validation cohort, to which the donors belonged. The chain has TRBV5-4 and TRBJ2-3; D is undetermined. What was sequenced was PBMCs. The TCR comes from a woman under 30 in good health and CMV-seronegative. The CDR3 loop is CASSLGSTDTQYF. CDR3 DNA sequence: TGTGCCAGCAGCTTGGGGAGCACAGATACGCAGTATTTT.